These T cell receptor beta chains were read from a single sample in a study of T cell changes during pregnancy in multiple sclerosis. Sequencing used immunoSEQ multiplex PCR; TCRdb keeps in-frame clones, though not all of them. The sample yields approximately 32,000 clones, roughly 90% seen once. Sequences were derived from CD8+ T cells from peripheral blood mononuclear cells, sampled in the first trimester of pregnancy. All receptors derive from a female donor with multiple sclerosis, enrolled in a pregnancy study. The conserved cysteine and the conserved F or W are not part of the CDR3 here. Clone size appears in some rows only: once, few, many, or a class for an expanded clone.

v_call	j_call	clone_size	cdr3_aa
TRBV4-2	TRBJ2-7	NA	ASSQDEADSSYEQY
TRBV5-4	TRBJ1-1	NA	ASSLGQGPYTEAF
TRBV28	TRBJ2-1	NA	ASSFRDSDYNEQF
TRBV27	TRBJ2-1	NA	ASSLATSYNEQF
TRBV7-2	TRBJ2-7	NA	ASSFVEARRSYEQY
TRBV7-9	TRBJ1-1	NA	ASSPTLDFNTEAF
TRBV5-1	TRBJ2-4	NA	ASSLVPGASGRPIGKNIQY
TRBV4-1	TRBJ2-3	few	ASSQATRRSDTQY
TRBV5-1	TRBJ2-1	large	ASSQPSGSGGDEQF
TRBV15	TRBJ1-1	NA	ATSREEGLNTEAF
TRBV28	TRBJ2-1	NA	ASRDAGQGNEQF
TRBV4-1	TRBJ1-5	few	ASSQSSTQFYSNQPQH
TRBV7-9	TRBJ1-1	NA	ASSPVMNTEAF
TRBV19	TRBJ2-7	NA	ARDPGPALYEQY
TRBV30	TRBJ1-1	NA	AWSRGGNTEAF
TRBV2	TRBJ2-5	NA	ASTELAGGMETQY
TRBV30	TRBJ2-1	NA	AWEEGGPYNEQF
TRBV5-1	TRBJ1-1	NA	ASSLVAGTNTEAF
TRBV6-5	TRBJ2-7	NA	ASSPRGAYEQY
TRBV5-1	TRBJ2-7	NA	ASSPGYEQY
TRBV7-9	TRBJ2-1	NA	ASSPPTDRPQPIYNEQF
TRBV4-2	TRBJ2-1	NA	ASSQEGGSGYNEQF
TRBV6-1	TRBJ1-5	NA	ASSLKTGVLQPQH
TRBV28	TRBJ1-5	NA	ASSFPGQGNQPQH
TRBV7-9	TRBJ2-7	NA	ASSSLGLASPEEQY
TRBV27	TRBJ1-2	NA	ASSPRTSVYT
TRBV4-1	TRBJ2-4	NA	ASSQGPTSGTKNIQY
TRBV11-2	TRBJ2-7	NA	ASSLGGTSYEQY
TRBV6-5	TRBJ2-3	once	ASSPLAGVTDTQY
TRBV27	TRBJ1-5	NA	ASSYGGDQPQH
TRBV11-2	TRBJ2-1	NA	ASSLSLAASWEQF
TRBV7-9	TRBJ1-5	few	ASSLPGEAQPQH
TRBV10-3	TRBJ2-5	NA	AVTSGRGSETQY
TRBV7-2	TRBJ2-3	NA	ASSLGPGLTGDTQY
TRBV7-8	TRBJ2-1	NA	ASSRGNEQF
TRBV6-5	TRBJ2-2	NA	ASSYVPGGTGELF
TRBV15	TRBJ2-7	NA	ATSRERGSSYEQY
TRBV27	TRBJ2-7	NA	ASSLSYEQY
TRBV4-3	TRBJ2-7	NA	ASSQGAGGTYEQY
TRBV20-1	TRBJ2-7	NA	SARLAYEQY
TRBV5-4	TRBJ2-2	NA	ASSNRGRVGELF
TRBV19	TRBJ1-4	NA	ASSIGSGTWLF
TRBV4-3	TRBJ2-7	NA	ASSQDGTSGSGEQY
TRBV27	TRBJ2-7	NA	ASSATRGTYEQY
TRBV19	TRBJ1-5	NA	ASSRGGYSNQPQH
TRBV18	TRBJ2-3	NA	ASSPSAESTDTQY
TRBV4-2	TRBJ2-7	NA	ASSQEGASYEQY
TRBV10-1	TRBJ2-1	NA	ASSESTGRNEQF
TRBV2	TRBJ1-1	NA	ASSFTGNTEAF
TRBV19	TRBJ2-7	NA	ASSIPNTPYEQY
TRBV6-6	TRBJ1-5	NA	ASSLQGPLKH
TRBV7-7	TRBJ2-1	NA	ASSPEGLAGGWNEQF
TRBV4-2	TRBJ2-1	NA	ASSYTLLHRYNEQF